This passage covers 17 T cell receptor beta chains from one sample sequenced in a study of blood T cell repertoires in COVID-19. Clones were sequenced by immunoSEQ multiplex PCR, and TCRdb holds only the in-frame ones, with some missing. The table includes around 170,000 clones, approximately 74% detected once. Sequencing input: peripheral blood. The receptor set was obtained from a woman at least 80 years old with acute or convalescent COVID-19.

V usage is TRBV6-5 and J usage is TRBJ2-1, with D perhaps matching TRBD1 (6 bases). The CDR3 runs to 14 residues. V was clipped by 0 bases and J by 7 bases, with 10 bases between them. The V gene's germline CDR1 is MNHEY and CDR2 SVGAGI. The CDR3 sequence: CASSYSQGSNEQFF. The CDR3, as DNA: TGTGCCAGCAGTTACTCGCAGGGGTCTAATGAGCAGTTCTTC.

The V gene is TRBV28, the J gene TRBJ2-7; D is perhaps TRBD1 (5 bases). V dropped 1 base and J dropped 2 bases, with 9 bases sitting between them. Germline V lookup: CDR1 MDHEN, CDR2 SYDVKM. The CDR3 extends over 14 amino acids. CDR3 nucleotides: TGTGCCAGCAGTTTATTGGGGCAGACCTACGAGCAGTACTTC. Residues: CASSLLGQTYEQYF.

The rearrangement joins TRBV2 to TRBJ2-5, with D maybe TRBD1 (6 bases). Trimming took 6 bases from V and 1 from J, leaving 12 bases between them. CDR3 length: 14 residues. Germline loops: CDR1 SNHLY, CDR2 FYNNEI. CDR3 in amino acids: CASSKGTLQETQYF. The DNA for the CDR3 is TGTGCCAGCAGCAAAGGGACACTCCAAGAGACCCAGTACTTC.

Of note for this clone: Other DNA variants within this sample encode the same CDR3. DNA for the CDR3: TGTGCCAGCAGCCTAGGAGGACAGGGTAATGAAAAACTGTTTTTT. It translates to CASSLGGQGNEKLFF. The V gene is TRBV28, the J gene TRBJ1-4; the match to TRBD1 covers 8 bases. Unmatched junction bases numbered 7, after V lost 6 bases and J lost 4 bases. Germline assignment: CDR1 MDHEN and CDR2 SYDVKM. The CDR3 extends over 15 amino acids. Complete variable domain (other parts from reference TRBV28 and TRBJ1-4): DVKVTQSSRYLVKRTGEKVFLECVQDMDHENMFWYRQDPGLGLRLIYFSYDVKMKEKGDIPEGYSVSREKKERFSLILESASTNQTSMYLCASSLGGQGNEKLFFGSGTQLSVL.

The V and J genes are TRBV20-1 and TRBJ1-1, with 9 bases matching TRBD1. This CDR3 is 13 amino acids long. CDR1 is DFQATT, CDR2 SNEGSKA, per germline (reference sequence). With V trimmed by 3 bases and J by 4 bases, 3 bases remained unmatched. CDR3 residues: CSASWDRATEAFF. In DNA form, the CDR3 reads TGCAGTGCTAGTTGGGACAGGGCCACTGAAGCTTTCTTT.

The chain recombines TRBV2 with TRBJ2-3; TRBD2 agrees at 9 bases. In germline, CDR1 is SNHLY, CDR2 FYNNEI. This CDR3 is built from 19 residues. V lost 8 bases and J lost 1; bases outside the gene matches: 19. CDR3 protein: CASLGGGVTSGLGTDTQYF. In DNA, the CDR3 is TGTGCCAGCCTAGGAGGGGGCGTGACTAGCGGACTAGGCACAGATACGCAGTATTTT. The full variable domain, rest sourced from reference TRBV2 and TRBJ2-3, is EPEVTQTPSHQVTQMGQEVILRCVPISNHLYFYWYRQILGQKVEFLVSFYNNEISEKSEIFDDQFSVERPDGSNFTLKIRSTKLEDSAMYFCASLGGGVTSGLGTDTQYFGPGTRLTVL.

The rearrangement uses TRBV7-2 and TRBJ2-7, with 10 bases aligning to TRBD2. V gave up 2 bases and J gave up 3 bases; unmatched junction bases: 7. Germline CDR1 is SGHTA and CDR2 is FQGNSA. This CDR3 has 16 residues. The chain's CDR3 is CASSLPSGSRGYEQYF. Here the CDR3 DNA reads TGTGCCAGCAGCTTACCTAGCGGGAGTAGGGGCTACGAGCAGTACTTC.

The gene calls are TRBV7-9 and TRBJ2-7, with D maybe TRBD2 (5 bases). CDR1 SEHNR and CDR2 FQNEAQ come from the germline V gene (reference sequence). Trimming took 6 bases from V and 3 from J, leaving 15 bases between them. This CDR3 comprises 14 residues. The chain's CDR3 is CASSKGDGLYEQYF. The CDR3 bases are TGTGCCAGCAGTAAAGGAGACGGACTCTACGAGCAGTACTTC.

The gene calls are TRBV14 and TRBJ2-5; 9 bases fit TRBD2. The CDR3 sequence is 16 residues long. Germline V lookup: CDR1 SGHDN, CDR2 FVKESK. With 1 base clipped from V and 5 bases from J, the junction kept 8 bases outside the gene matches. For the CDR3, the DNA is TGTGCCAGCAGCCAAGGATTTAGCGGGAGAGTTGAGACCCAGTACTTC. This gives the protein CASSQGFSGRVETQYF. The whole variable domain, remainder taken from reference TRBV14 and TRBJ2-5, is EAGVTQFPSHSVIEKGQTVTLRCDPISGHDNLYWYRRVMGKEIKFLLHFVKESKQDESGMPNNRFLAERTGGTYSTLKVQPAELEDSGVYFCASSQGFSGRVETQYFGPGTRLLVL.

The V call is TRBV7-2, the J call TRBJ2-7; D call uncertain. The germline CDR1 and CDR2 sequences are SGHTA and FQGNSA. This CDR3 comprises 16 residues. Trimming stripped 3 bases from V and 0 bases from J, with 15 bases between. CDR3 nucleotides: TGTGCCAGCAGCTTGTTTCCCGGCGCAGGCTCCTACGAGCAGTACTTC. This codes for CASSLFPGAGSYEQYF.

V is TRBV7-8 and J is TRBJ1-4, with D perhaps matching TRBD1 (5 bases). The CDR3 extends over 16 amino acids. Germline CDR1 SGHVS, CDR2 FQNEAQ. The V end was cut by 4 bases, the J end by 0 bases, with 12 bases between. CDR3 region: CASSSDQGPTNEKLFF. In DNA form, the CDR3 reads TGTGCCAGCAGCTCAGATCAGGGCCCAACTAATGAAAAACTGTTTTTT.

The rearrangement joins TRBV5-1 to TRBJ1-2; 8 bases are a match to TRBD1. The length of the CDR3 is 13 residues. The germline V gene has CDR1 SGHRS and CDR2 YFSETQ. With V trimmed by 2 bases and J by 3 bases, 0 bases remained unmatched. The CDR3 region is CASSLQGDYGYTF. The CDR3 bases are TGCGCCAGCAGCTTACAGGGGGACTATGGCTACACCTTC.

This rearrangement joins TRBV29-1 to TRBJ1-2; D possibly corresponds to TRBD1 (6 bases). CDR1 is SQVTM, CDR2 ANQGSEA, per germline. The CDR3 spans 11 residues. CDR3 sequence: CGTTTGYGYTF. The CDR3 DNA reads TGCGGTACCACGACAGGTTATGGCTACACCTTC.

V is TRBV11-2 and J is TRBJ1-3, with D maybe TRBD1 (5 bases). Germline CDR1 reads SGHAT; CDR2 reads FQNNGV. This CDR3 is 17 amino acids long. V shed 4 bases and J shed 2 bases, with 18 bases lying between them. As DNA, the CDR3 is TGTGCCAGCAGCTGGCGAACAAGGGGAGGGACTGGAAACACCATATATTTT. It translates to CASSWRTRGGTGNTIYF.

The rearrangement uses TRBV30 and TRBJ1-1; 12 nucleotides align to TRBD1. V shed 5 bases and J 7 bases; nucleotides not matched to a gene: 11. CDR1 is GTSNPN, CDR2 SVGIG, per germline (reference sequence). The CDR3 contains 15 residues. The CDR3, as DNA: TGTGCCTGGGGGACAGGGGGCTACTCCTTGGGTGAAGCTTTCTTT. Its protein is CAWGTGGYSLGEAFF.

The chain's CDR3 is CASSLDSSGVDEQYF. In nucleotides, the CDR3 is TGTGCCAGCAGCTTAGACTCTAGCGGGGTCGACGAGCAGTACTTC. The rearrangement links TRBV11-2 to TRBJ2-7, with 9 nucleotides matching TRBD2. The CDR3 is made up of 15 amino acids. V dropped 0 bases and J dropped 5; count of bases not matched to a gene: 5. The germline V gene has CDR1 SGHAT and CDR2 FQNNGV.

This clone was detected once. V usage is TRBV4-3 and J usage is TRBJ2-1; TRBD2 matches 11 bases. The CDR3 is 16 amino acids. After removal of 1 base from V and 5 bases from J, the junction contained 4 bases not matched to a gene. CDR1 and CDR2 (germline): LGHNA, YSLEER. The CDR3 bases are TGCGCCAGCAGCCAAGCCTTAGCGGGAGGGAACAATGAGCAGTTCTTC. It yields the protein CASSQALAGGNNEQFF.